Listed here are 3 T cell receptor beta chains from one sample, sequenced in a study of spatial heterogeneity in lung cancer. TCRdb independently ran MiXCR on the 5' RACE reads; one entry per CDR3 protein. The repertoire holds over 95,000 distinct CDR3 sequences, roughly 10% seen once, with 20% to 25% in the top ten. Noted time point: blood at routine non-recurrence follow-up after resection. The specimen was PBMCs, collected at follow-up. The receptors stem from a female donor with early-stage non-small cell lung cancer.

The CDR3: CASSRLGGIRDEQFF. As DNA, the CDR3 is TGTGCCAGCAGCCGCCTTGGGGGAATTAGGGATGAGCAGTTCTTC. J is TRBJ2-1 and V is TRBV5-5; the D call may be TRBD1 or TRBD2 (5 bases each). Looked up from germline, CDR1 is SGHKS and CDR2 is YYEKEE (reference sequence). V was cut by 4 bases and J by 8 bases, with 19 bases left in between. There are 15 residues in the CDR3. The full variable domain, with the rest looked up from reference TRBV5-5 and TRBJ2-1, is DAGVTQSPTHLIKTRGQQVTLRCSPISGHKSVSWYQQVLGQGPQFIFQYYEKEERGRGNFPDRFSARQFPNYSSELNVNALLLGDSALYLCASSRLGGIRDEQFFGPGTRLTVL.

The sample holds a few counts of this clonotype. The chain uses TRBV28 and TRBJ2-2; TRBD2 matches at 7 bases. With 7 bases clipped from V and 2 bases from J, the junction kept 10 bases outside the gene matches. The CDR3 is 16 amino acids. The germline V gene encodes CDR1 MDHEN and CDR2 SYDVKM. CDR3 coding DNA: TGTGCCAGCACGCCCTCGGGACTACCAAACACCGGGGAGCTGTTTTTT. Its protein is CASTPSGLPNTGELFF.

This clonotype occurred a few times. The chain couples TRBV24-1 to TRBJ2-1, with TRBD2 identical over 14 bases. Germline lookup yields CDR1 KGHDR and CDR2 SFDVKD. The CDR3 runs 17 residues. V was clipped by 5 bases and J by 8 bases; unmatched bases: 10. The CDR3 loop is CATSVPSGLAGVDEQFF. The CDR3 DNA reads TGTGCCACCAGTGTCCCCTCGGGACTAGCGGGAGTCGATGAGCAGTTCTTC.